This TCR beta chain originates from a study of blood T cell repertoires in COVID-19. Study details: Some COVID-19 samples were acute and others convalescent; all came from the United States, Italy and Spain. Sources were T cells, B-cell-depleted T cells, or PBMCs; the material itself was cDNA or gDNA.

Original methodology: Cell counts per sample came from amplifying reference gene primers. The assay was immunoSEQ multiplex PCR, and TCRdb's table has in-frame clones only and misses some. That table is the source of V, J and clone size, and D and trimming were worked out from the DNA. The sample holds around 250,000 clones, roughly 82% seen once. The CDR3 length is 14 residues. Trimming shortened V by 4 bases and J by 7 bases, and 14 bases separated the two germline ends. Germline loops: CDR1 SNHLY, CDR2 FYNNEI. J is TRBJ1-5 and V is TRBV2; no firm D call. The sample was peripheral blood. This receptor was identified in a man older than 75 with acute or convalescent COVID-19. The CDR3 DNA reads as TGTGCCAGCAGTGGGCTCGAGGGCGGGCAGCCCCAGCATTTT. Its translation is CASSGLEGGQPQHF.